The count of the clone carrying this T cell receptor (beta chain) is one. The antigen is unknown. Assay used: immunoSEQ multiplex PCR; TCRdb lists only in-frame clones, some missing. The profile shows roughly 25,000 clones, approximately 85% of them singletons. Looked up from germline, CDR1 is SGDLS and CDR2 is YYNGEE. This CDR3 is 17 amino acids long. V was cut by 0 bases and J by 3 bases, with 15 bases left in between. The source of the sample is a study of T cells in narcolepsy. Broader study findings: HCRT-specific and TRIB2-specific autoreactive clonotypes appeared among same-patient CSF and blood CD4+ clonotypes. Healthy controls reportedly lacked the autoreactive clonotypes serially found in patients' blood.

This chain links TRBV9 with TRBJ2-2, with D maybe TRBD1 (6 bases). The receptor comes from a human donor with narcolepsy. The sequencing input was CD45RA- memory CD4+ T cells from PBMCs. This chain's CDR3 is CASSVEGQALHTGELFF. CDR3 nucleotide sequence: TGTGCCAGCAGCGTAGAGGGACAAGCCCTTCACACCGGGGAGCTGTTTTTT. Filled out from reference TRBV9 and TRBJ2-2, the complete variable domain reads DSGVTQTPKHLITATGQRVTLRCSPRSGDLSVYWYQQSLDQGLQFLIQYYNGEERAKGNILERFSAQQFPDLHSELNLSSLELGDSALYFCASSVEGQALHTGELFFGEGSRLTVL.